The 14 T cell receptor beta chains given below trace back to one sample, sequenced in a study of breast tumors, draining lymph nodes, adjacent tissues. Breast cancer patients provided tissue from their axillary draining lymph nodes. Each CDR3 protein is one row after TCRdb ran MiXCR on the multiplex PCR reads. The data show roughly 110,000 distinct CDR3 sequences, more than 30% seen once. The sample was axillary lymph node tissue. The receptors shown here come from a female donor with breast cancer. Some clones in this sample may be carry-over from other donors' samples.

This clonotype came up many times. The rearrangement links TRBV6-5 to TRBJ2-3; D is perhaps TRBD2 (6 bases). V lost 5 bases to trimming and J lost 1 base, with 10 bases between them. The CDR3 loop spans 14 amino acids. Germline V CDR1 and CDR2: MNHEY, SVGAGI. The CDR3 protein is CASSHRGGTDTQYF. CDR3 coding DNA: TGTGCCAGCAGTCACCGCGGGGGCACAGATACGCAGTATTTT.

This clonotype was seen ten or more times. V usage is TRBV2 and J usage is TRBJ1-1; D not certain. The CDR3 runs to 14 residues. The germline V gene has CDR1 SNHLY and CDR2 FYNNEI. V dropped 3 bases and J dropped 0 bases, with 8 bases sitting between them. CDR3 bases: TGTGCCAGCAGTGACTATGGATTGAACACTGAAGCTTTCTTT. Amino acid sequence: CASSDYGLNTEAFF.

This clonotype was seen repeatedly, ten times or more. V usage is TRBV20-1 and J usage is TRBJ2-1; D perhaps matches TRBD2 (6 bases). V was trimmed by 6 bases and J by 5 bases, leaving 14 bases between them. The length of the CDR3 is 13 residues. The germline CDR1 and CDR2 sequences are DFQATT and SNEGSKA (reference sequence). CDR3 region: CSALGLTDNEQFF. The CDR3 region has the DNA TGCAGTGCCCTCGGACTAACGGACAATGAGCAGTTCTTC.

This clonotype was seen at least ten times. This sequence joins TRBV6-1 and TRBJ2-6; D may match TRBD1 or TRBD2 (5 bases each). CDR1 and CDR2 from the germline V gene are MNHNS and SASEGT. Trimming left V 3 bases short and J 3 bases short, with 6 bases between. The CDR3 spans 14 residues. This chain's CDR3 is CASSDGGGANVLTF. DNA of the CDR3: TGTGCCAGCAGTGATGGGGGTGGGGCCAACGTCCTGACTTTC.

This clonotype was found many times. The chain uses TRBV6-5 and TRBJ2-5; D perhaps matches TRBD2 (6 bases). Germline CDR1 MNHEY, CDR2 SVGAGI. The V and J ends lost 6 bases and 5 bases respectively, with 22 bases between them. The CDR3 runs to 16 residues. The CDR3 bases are TGTGCCAGCAGGGCGTGGGCTCCCGGGGGTGGGGAGACCCAGTACTTC. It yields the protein CASRAWAPGGGETQYF.

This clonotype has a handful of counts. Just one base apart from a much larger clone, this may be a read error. The CDR3 reads CASSPWRNEQYF. CDR3 DNA sequence: TGTGCCAGCAGCCCCTGGAGGAACGAGCAGTACTTC. The gene calls are TRBV6-5 and TRBJ2-7, with D tentatively TRBD2 (5 bases). The germline CDR1 and CDR2 sequences are MNHEY and SVGAGI. The CDR3 is made up of 12 amino acids. Trimming removed 6 bases at V and 5 bases at J, with 11 bases between.

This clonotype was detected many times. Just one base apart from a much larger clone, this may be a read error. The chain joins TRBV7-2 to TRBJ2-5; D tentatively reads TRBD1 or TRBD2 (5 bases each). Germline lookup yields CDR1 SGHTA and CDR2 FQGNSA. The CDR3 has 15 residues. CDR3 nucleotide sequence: TGTGCCAGCGGAACACAGCGAAGTGGGGGAGAGACCCAGCACTTC. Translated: CASGTQRSGGETQHF.

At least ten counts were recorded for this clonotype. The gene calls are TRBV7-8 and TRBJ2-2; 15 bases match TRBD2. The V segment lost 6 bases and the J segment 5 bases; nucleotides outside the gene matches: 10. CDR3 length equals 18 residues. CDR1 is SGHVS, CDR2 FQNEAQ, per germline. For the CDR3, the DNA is TGTGCCAGCAGACCGATAGGGACTAGCGGGAGGCGTACCGGGGAGCTGTTTTTT. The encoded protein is CASRPIGTSGRRTGELFF.

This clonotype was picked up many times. The CDR3 sequence is CASSYRGNNSPLHF. As DNA, the CDR3 is TGTGCCAGCAGCTACCGGGGCAATAATTCACCCCTCCACTTT. The genes are TRBV11-3 and TRBJ1-6; D is perhaps TRBD1 (5 bases). This CDR3 spans 14 amino acids. Germline CDR1 is SGHNT and CDR2 is YENEEA. Trimming cost V 4 bases and J 5 bases, with 9 bases left between them.

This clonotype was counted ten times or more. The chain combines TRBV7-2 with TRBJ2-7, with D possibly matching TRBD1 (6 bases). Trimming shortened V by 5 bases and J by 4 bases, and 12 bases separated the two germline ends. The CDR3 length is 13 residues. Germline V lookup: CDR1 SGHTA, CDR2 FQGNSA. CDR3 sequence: CASSPRGFYEQYF. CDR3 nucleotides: TGTGCCAGCAGCCCCAGGGGTTTTTACGAGCAGTACTTC.

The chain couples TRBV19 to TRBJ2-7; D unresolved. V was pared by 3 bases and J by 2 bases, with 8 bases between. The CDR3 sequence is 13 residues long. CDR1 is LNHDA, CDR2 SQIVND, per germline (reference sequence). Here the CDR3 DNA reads TGTGCCAGTAGTATCGCCGTTGCCTACGAGCAGTACTTC. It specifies CASSIAVAYEQYF.

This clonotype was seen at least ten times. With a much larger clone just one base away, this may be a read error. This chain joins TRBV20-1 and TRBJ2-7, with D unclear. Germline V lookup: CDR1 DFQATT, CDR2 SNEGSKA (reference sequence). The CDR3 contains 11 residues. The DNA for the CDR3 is TGCAGTGCTAGAGAGGCAGTCGAGCAGTCCTTC. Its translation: CSAREAVEQSF.

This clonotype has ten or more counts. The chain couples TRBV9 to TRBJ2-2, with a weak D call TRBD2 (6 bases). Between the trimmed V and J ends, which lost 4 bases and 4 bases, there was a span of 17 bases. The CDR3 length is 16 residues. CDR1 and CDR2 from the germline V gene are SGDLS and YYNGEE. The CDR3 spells CASSTSAGPGTGELFF. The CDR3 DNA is TGTGCCAGCAGCACGTCAGCGGGCCCGGGCACCGGGGAGCTGTTTTTT. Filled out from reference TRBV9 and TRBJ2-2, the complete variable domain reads DSGVTQTPKHLITATGQRVTLRCSPRSGDLSVYWYQQSLDQGLQFLIQYYNGEERAKGNILERFSAQQFPDLHSELNLSSLELGDSALYFCASSTSAGPGTGELFFGEGSRLTVL.

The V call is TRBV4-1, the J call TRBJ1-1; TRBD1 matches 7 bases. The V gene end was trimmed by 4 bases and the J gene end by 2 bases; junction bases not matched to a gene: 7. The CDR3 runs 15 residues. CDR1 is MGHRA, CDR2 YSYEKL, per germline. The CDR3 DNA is TGCGCCAGCAGCCCCCCCGGGACAGTAAACACTGAAGCTTTCTTT. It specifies CASSPPGTVNTEAFF.